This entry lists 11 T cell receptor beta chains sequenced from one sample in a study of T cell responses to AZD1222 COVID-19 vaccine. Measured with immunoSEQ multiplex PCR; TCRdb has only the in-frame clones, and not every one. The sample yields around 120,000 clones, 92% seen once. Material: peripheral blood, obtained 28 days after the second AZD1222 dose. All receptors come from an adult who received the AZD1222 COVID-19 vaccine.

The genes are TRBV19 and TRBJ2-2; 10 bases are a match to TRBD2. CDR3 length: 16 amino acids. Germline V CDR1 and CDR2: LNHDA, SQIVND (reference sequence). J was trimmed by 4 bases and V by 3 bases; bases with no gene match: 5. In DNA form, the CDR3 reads TGTGCCAGTAGTATTGTGGCTAGCGGGGGCACCGGGGAGCTGTTTTTT. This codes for CASSIVASGGTGELFF.

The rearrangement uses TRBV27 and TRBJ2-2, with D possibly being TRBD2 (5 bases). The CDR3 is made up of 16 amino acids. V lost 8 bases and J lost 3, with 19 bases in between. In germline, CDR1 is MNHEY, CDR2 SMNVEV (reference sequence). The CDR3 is CASSVVGEGDTGELFF. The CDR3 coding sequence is TGTGCCAGCTCGGTGGTGGGAGAGGGCGACACCGGGGAGCTGTTTTTT.

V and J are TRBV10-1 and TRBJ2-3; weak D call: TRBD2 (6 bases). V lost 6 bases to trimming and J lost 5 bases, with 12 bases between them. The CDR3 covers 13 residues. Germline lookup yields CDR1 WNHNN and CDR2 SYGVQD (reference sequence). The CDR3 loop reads CASSPGEVDTQYF. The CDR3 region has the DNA TGCGCCAGCAGCCCGGGGGAAGTAGATACGCAGTATTTT.

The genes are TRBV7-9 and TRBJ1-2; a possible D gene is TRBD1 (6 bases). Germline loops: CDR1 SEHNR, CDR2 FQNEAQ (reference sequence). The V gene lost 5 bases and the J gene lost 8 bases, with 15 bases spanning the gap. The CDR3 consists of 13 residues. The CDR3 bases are TGTGCCAGCAGCACGGAAGGGGGTCGGGGCTACACCTTC. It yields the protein CASSTEGGRGYTF.

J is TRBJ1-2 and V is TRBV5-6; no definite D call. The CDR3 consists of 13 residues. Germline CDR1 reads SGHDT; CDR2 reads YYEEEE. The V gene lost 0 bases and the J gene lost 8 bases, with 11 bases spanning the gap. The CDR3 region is CASSLEDRGGYTF. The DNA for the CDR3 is TGTGCCAGCAGCTTGGAAGACCGGGGAGGCTACACCTTC.

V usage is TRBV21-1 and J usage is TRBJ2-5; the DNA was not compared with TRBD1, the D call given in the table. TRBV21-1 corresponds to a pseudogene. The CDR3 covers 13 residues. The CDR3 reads CASTLGSPETQYF. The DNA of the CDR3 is TGTGCCAGCACCTTGGGCTCTCCGGAGACCCAGTACTTC.

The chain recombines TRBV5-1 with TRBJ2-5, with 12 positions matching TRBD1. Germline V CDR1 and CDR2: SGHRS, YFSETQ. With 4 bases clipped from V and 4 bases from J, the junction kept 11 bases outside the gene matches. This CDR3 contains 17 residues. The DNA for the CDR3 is TGCGCCAGCAGCCGTACCGGGACAGGGGGCCAATTAGAGACCCAGTACTTC. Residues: CASSRTGTGGQLETQYF.

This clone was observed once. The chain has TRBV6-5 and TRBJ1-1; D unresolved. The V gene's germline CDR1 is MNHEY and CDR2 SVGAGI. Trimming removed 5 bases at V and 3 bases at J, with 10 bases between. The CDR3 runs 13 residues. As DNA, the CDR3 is TGTGCCAGCAGTCAGAGGTCCGACACTGAAGCTTTCTTT. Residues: CASSQRSDTEAFF.

CDR3: CASSLPGTQYF. The CDR3 bases are TGTGCCAGCAGTCTCCCCGGGACCCAGTACTTC. The chain couples TRBV3-1 (or the pseudogene TRBV3-2) to TRBJ2-5; D call uncertain. This CDR3 comprises 11 residues. CDR1 is LGHDT and CDR2 is YNNKEL in the germline V gene (reference sequence). V was shortened by 6 bases and J by 7 bases, with 9 bases between the two germline ends.

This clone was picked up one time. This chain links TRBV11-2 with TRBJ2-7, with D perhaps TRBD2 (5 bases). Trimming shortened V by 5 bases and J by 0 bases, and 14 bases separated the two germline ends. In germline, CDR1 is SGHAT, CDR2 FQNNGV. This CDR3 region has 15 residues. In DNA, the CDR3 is TGTGCCAGCAGCCAAAGCGGTGTGGGCTCCTACGAGCAGTACTTC. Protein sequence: CASSQSGVGSYEQYF.

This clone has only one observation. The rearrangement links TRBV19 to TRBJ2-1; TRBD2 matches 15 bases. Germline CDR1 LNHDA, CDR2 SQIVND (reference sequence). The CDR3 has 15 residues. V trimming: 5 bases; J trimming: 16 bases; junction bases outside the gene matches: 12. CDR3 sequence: CASSSRTSGRDRNFF. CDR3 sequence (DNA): TGTGCCAGTAGTTCCCGGACTAGCGGGAGGGACCGCAACTTCTTC.